Listed below are T cell receptor beta chains from one sample, sequenced in a study of metastatic and nonmetastatic thyroid tumors. TCRdb ran MiXCR on the PCR reads. This sample has fewer than 20,000 clones, with approximately 20% found just once. The sequencing sample was made of adjacent normal tissue. These receptors all come from a female donor with papillary thyroid cancer or a benign thyroid nodule (not recorded which). Some clones in this sample may be carry-over from other donors' samples. Each CDR3 is given with its conserved first and last residue. The D gene is left open where the match is weak. Not all rows give a size; the values are once, few, many and, for expanded clones, a class.

clone size: many
V gene: TRBV2
J gene: TRBJ1-5
CDR3 length: 15
D gene: -
CDR3 protein: CASSVSGMSNQPQHF
CDR3 DNA: TGTGCCAGCAGTGTTTCGGGGATGAGCAATCAGCCCCAGCATTTT

clone size: -
V gene: TRBV2
J gene: TRBJ2-7
CDR3 length: 13
D gene: TRBD1
CDR3 protein: CASVQGAPYEQYF
CDR3 DNA: TGTGCCAGTGTTCAGGGGGCCCCCTACGAGCAGTACTTC

clone size: few
V gene: TRBV12-3/TRBV12-4
J gene: TRBJ2-7
CDR3 length: 13
D gene: -
CDR3 protein: CASSFNVPYEQYF
CDR3 DNA: TGTGCCAGCAGTTTTAACGTCCCCTACGAGCAGTACTTC

clone size: few
V gene: TRBV10-3
J gene: TRBJ1-1
CDR3 length: 15
D gene: -
CDR3 protein: CAISESGGQRTEAFF
CDR3 DNA: TGTGCCATCAGTGAGTCCGGGGGGCAGCGAACCGAAGCTTTCTTT

clone size: few
V gene: TRBV20-1
J gene: TRBJ2-7
CDR3 length: 12
D gene: -
CDR3 protein: CSASGEGVEQYF
CDR3 DNA: TGCAGTGCTAGCGGCGAGGGGGTCGAGCAGTACTTC

clone size: many
V gene: TRBV6-1
J gene: TRBJ1-1
CDR3 length: 14
D gene: -
CDR3 protein: CASFGGGERTEAFF
CDR3 DNA: TGTGCCAGCTTCGGTGGGGGAGAGAGGACTGAAGCTTTCTTT

clone size: -
V gene: TRBV10-3
J gene: TRBJ1-5
CDR3 length: 14
D gene: -
CDR3 protein: CAIRPHGSNQPQHF
CDR3 DNA: TGTGCCATCCGTCCTCACGGGAGCAATCAGCCCCAGCATTTT

clone size: many
V gene: TRBV28
J gene: TRBJ1-2
CDR3 length: 14
D gene: -
CDR3 protein: CASSLTGVNYGYTF
CDR3 DNA: TGTGCCAGCAGTTTAACAGGAGTAAACTATGGCTACACCTTC

clone size: -
V gene: TRBV19
J gene: TRBJ1-1
CDR3 length: 11
D gene: -
CDR3 protein: CASSRGIKAFF
CDR3 DNA: TGTGCCAGTAGTCGGGGGATTAAAGCTTTCTTT

clone size: many
V gene: TRBV27
J gene: TRBJ2-6
CDR3 length: 15
D gene: -
CDR3 protein: CASSPQDSGANVLTF
CDR3 DNA: TGTGCCAGCAGTCCACAAGACTCTGGGGCCAACGTCCTGACTTTC

clone size: many
V gene: TRBV5-1
J gene: TRBJ2-2
CDR3 length: 14
D gene: -
CDR3 protein: CASSLEAGTGELFF
CDR3 DNA: TGCGCCAGCAGCTTGGAGGCGGGCACCGGGGAGCTGTTTTTT

clone size: -
V gene: TRBV29-1
J gene: TRBJ1-1
CDR3 length: 13
D gene: -
CDR3 protein: CSVEEAVNTEAFF
CDR3 DNA: TGCAGCGTTGAGGAGGCGGTGAACACTGAAGCTTTCTTT

clone size: few
V gene: TRBV7-2
J gene: TRBJ2-7
CDR3 length: 13
D gene: TRBD2
CDR3 protein: CASSRTSDYEQYF
CDR3 DNA: TGTGCCAGCAGCAGGACTAGCGACTACGAGCAGTACTTC

clone size: many
V gene: TRBV9
J gene: TRBJ2-3
CDR3 length: 14
D gene: -
CDR3 protein: CASSSSGVLDTQYF
CDR3 DNA: TGTGCCAGCTCTTCATCGGGAGTCTTAGATACGCAGTATTTT

clone size: few
V gene: TRBV29-1
J gene: TRBJ2-1
CDR3 length: 14
D gene: TRBD2
CDR3 protein: CSVDGLAGAGEQFF
CDR3 DNA: TGCAGCGTTGATGGACTAGCGGGAGCAGGTGAGCAGTTCTTC

clone size: -
V gene: TRBV7-8
J gene: TRBJ2-5
CDR3 length: 15
D gene: -
CDR3 protein: CASSLAPGQGETQYF
CDR3 DNA: TGTGCCAGCAGCTTAGCTCCGGGACAAGGAGAGACCCAGTACTTC

clone size: few
V gene: TRBV2
J gene: TRBJ2-7
CDR3 length: 11
D gene: -
CDR3 protein: CARGLGYEQYF
CDR3 DNA: TGTGCCCGCGGCCTGGGGTACGAGCAGTACTTC

clone size: -
V gene: TRBV9
J gene: TRBJ2-7
CDR3 length: 13
D gene: -
CDR3 protein: CASSVGAGAEQYF
CDR3 DNA: TGTGCCAGCAGCGTAGGGGCAGGGGCTGAGCAGTACTTC

clone size: few
V gene: TRBV20-1
J gene: TRBJ2-7
CDR3 length: 15
D gene: -
CDR3 protein: CSASSGPQGGYEQYF
CDR3 DNA: TGCAGTGCGAGCTCCGGGCCCCAGGGGGGCTACGAGCAGTACTTC

clone size: -
V gene: TRBV27
J gene: TRBJ2-7
CDR3 length: 13
D gene: -
CDR3 protein: CASSFAQYVEQYF
CDR3 DNA: TGTGCCAGCAGTTTCGCACAGTACGTCGAGCAGTACTTC

clone size: few
V gene: TRBV6-1
J gene: TRBJ2-7
CDR3 length: 13
D gene: TRBD2
CDR3 protein: CAILLAASYEQYF
CDR3 DNA: TGTGCCATCCTACTAGCGGCTTCCTACGAGCAGTACTTC

clone size: few
V gene: TRBV6-5
J gene: TRBJ2-6
CDR3 length: 15
D gene: -
CDR3 protein: CASSYGGSGANVLTF
CDR3 DNA: TGTGCCAGCAGTTACGGTGGCTCTGGGGCCAACGTCCTGACTTTC

clone size: -
V gene: TRBV5-1
J gene: TRBJ2-1
CDR3 length: 15
D gene: TRBD2
CDR3 protein: CASSTLAGGPNEQFF
CDR3 DNA: TGCGCCAGCAGTACCCTAGCGGGGGGGCCAAATGAGCAGTTCTTC

clone size: few
V gene: TRBV6-1
J gene: TRBJ1-4
CDR3 length: 16
D gene: -
CDR3 protein: CASSDLSGQLNEKLFF
CDR3 DNA: TGTGCCAGCAGTGACCTAAGCGGACAGTTGAATGAAAAACTGTTTTTT

clone size: few
V gene: TRBV6-2/TRBV6-3
J gene: TRBJ2-2
CDR3 length: 15
D gene: -
CDR3 protein: CASTTGALNTGELFF
CDR3 DNA: TGTGCCAGCACGACAGGAGCTCTGAACACCGGGGAGCTGTTTTTT

clone size: -
V gene: TRBV15
J gene: TRBJ2-4
CDR3 length: 15
D gene: TRBD1
CDR3 protein: CATSTRQGAADIQYF
CDR3 DNA: TGTGCCACCAGCACCCGACAGGGAGCGGCGGACATTCAGTACTTC

clone size: -
V gene: TRBV12-3/TRBV12-4
J gene: TRBJ2-2
CDR3 length: 14
D gene: TRBD2
CDR3 protein: CASTRGSRTGELFF
CDR3 DNA: TGTGCCAGCACCCGCGGGAGCCGAACCGGGGAGCTGTTTTTT

clone size: few
V gene: TRBV6-1
J gene: TRBJ2-3
CDR3 length: 17
D gene: TRBD2
CDR3 protein: CASSRGLAGIFTDTQYF
CDR3 DNA: TGTGCCAGCAGCCGCGGACTAGCGGGGATCTTCACAGATACGCAGTATTTT

clone size: few
V gene: TRBV5-8
J gene: TRBJ2-7
CDR3 length: 13
D gene: -
CDR3 protein: CASSFLLGGEQYF
CDR3 DNA: TGTGCCAGCAGCTTCTTATTGGGGGGCGAGCAGTACTTC